The rows below give T cell receptor beta chains drawn from one sample of a study of shared clonotypes between healthy human individuals. Repertoires were generated with immunoSEQ multiplex PCR, while TCRdb's copy carries only in-frame clones and drops some. This table has nearly 600,000 clones, nearly 97% appearing once. Sequenced material: naive CD8+ T cells sorted from blood. The origin of the receptors is a woman under 40 in good health. Both conserved end residues are part of each CDR3. D genes are given only for firm matches. Not all rows give a size; the values are once, few, many and, for expanded clones, a class.

>TRBJ2-3|TRBD2|.|TRBV28
TGTGCCAGCACCGGGGGACTAGCGGGAACGGACCGATATTTT
CASTGGLAGTDRYF
>TRBJ2-7|TRBD1|.|TRBV6-5
TGTGCCAGCAGTTCCGGGACAGGGGGCAGGTACGAGCAGTACTTC
CASSSGTGGRYEQYF
>TRBJ2-2|TRBD2|.|TRBV10-1
TGCGCCAGCAGTGCCCAATCTAGACTAGCGGGAGATACCGGGGAGCTGTTTTTT
CASSAQSRLAGDTGELFF
>TRBJ1-1|.|.|TRBV19
TGTGCCAGTGGCTGGCTTGGGATGAACACTGAAGCTTTCTTT
CASGWLGMNTEAFF
>TRBJ2-7|.|once|TRBV5-1
TGCGCCAGCAGCTTGAGAGGGGGGAACATCTACGAGCAGTACTTC
CASSLRGGNIYEQYF
>TRBJ2-2|.|.|TRBV6-5
TGTGCCAGCAGTTACACCCCGGCCCCCGGGGAGCTGTTTTTT
CASSYTPAPGELFF
>TRBJ2-7|TRBD1|.|TRBV28
TGTGCCAGCCACAGGGGCTACGAGCAGTACTTC
CASHRGYEQYF
>TRBJ2-7|.|.|TRBV9
TGTGCCAGCAGCGTAGGTGCGGGACCATACGAGCAGTACTTC
CASSVGAGPYEQYF
>TRBJ1-3|.|.|TRBV7-9
TGTGCCAGCAGCTCACCAGGACTCGAGTTCAGAAACACCATATATTTT
CASSSPGLEFRNTIYF
>TRBJ2-7|TRBD2|.|TRBV28
TGTGCCAGCAGTTTTCAACCAGCCGGGAGGTGGATTTACGAGCAGTACTTC
CASSFQPAGRWIYEQYF
>TRBJ2-7|.|.|TRBV13
TGTGCCAGCAGCTTAGGGGGGTTCGAGCAGTACTTC
CASSLGGFEQYF
>TRBJ2-3|TRBD1|.|TRBV7-6
TGTGCCAGCAGCTTAGGGACAGGGCCAGATACGCAGTATTTT
CASSLGTGPDTQYF
>TRBJ1-5|TRBD1|.|TRBV11-1
TGTGCCAGCAGCCAAAAAAACAGGGGGCACAGCAATCAGCCCCAGCATTTT
CASSQKNRGHSNQPQHF
>TRBJ2-2|.|.|TRBV4-1
TGCGCCAGCAGCCCGCGGGGACAGATGAACACCGGGGAGCTGTTTTTT
CASSPRGQMNTGELFF
>TRBJ2-7|.|.|TRBV25-1
TGTGCCAGCAGAGGGTACGAGCAGTACTTC
CASRGYEQYF
>TRBJ2-5|.|.|TRBV28
TGTGCCAGCTATGACGGGTACCAAGAGACCCAGTACTTC
CASYDGYQETQYF
>TRBJ2-2|.|.|TRBV9
TGTGCCAGCAGCGAATACCGGGTCCTCAACACCGGGGAGCTGTTTTTT
CASSEYRVLNTGELFF
>TRBJ1-1|TRBD1|.|TRBV6-6
TGTGCCAGCAGACAACGGGACAGCAGAACTGAAGCTTTCTTT
CASRQRDSRTEAFF
>TRBJ1-1|.|.|TRBV9
TGTGCCAGCGAGGGTCCGAGCACTGAAGCTTTCTTT
CASEGPSTEAFF
>TRBJ2-1|TRBD2|.|TRBV29-1
TGCAGCGTTGAAGATCTGGCGGGAGTCAAAGATGAGCAGTTCTTC
CSVEDLAGVKDEQFF
>TRBJ1-3|.|.|TRBV4-1
TGCGCCAGCAGCCAAGAATTCTTTCCGGGGAACACAATTAGCTCTGGAAACACCATATATTTT
CASSQEFFPGNTISSGNTIYF
>TRBJ1-2|.|.|TRBV2
TGTGCCAGCAGTGACTGGGGAGATGGCTACACCTTC
CASSDWGDGYTF
>TRBJ2-7|.|.|TRBV13
TGTGCCAGCAGCTCAGGGGACACATTGTACGAGCAGTACTTC
CASSSGDTLYEQYF
>TRBJ2-1|TRBD2|.|TRBV7-9
TGTGCCAGCAGCCTACGGACTAGCGGGGGACTGAATGAGCAGTTCTTC
CASSLRTSGGLNEQFF
>TRBJ2-7|.|.|TRBV7-9
TGTGCCAGCAGCTCGACTAGGATCTACGAGCAGTACTTC
CASSSTRIYEQYF
>TRBJ2-1|TRBD2|.|TRBV19
TGTGCCAGTAGTATAAACCCGGGACTAGCGGGCTCCTCCTACAATGAGCAGTTCTTC
CASSINPGLAGSSYNEQFF
>TRBJ2-7|TRBD2|.|TRBV27
TGTGCCAGCAGTTCTAACTCCCTAGCGGGGTCCTACGAGCAGTACTTC
CASSSNSLAGSYEQYF
>TRBJ2-7|.|.|TRBV7-6
TGTGCCAGCAGCTTAGCGCCGGCAGGGATGAAGGAGCAGTACTTC
CASSLAPAGMKEQYF
>TRBJ2-7|.|.|TRBV2
TGTGCCACCACATCTAGGAGCTCCTACGAGCAGTACTTC
CATTSRSSYEQYF
>TRBJ1-5|.|.|TRBV2
TGTGCCAGCAGTGAAAGTGGAGGGTCTCAGCCCCAGCATTTT
CASSESGGSQPQHF
>TRBJ1-2|TRBD1|.|TRBV15
TGTGCCACCAAAACGTCTTCGGGACAGGAATATGGCTACACCTTC
CATKTSSGQEYGYTF
>TRBJ1-1|.|.|TRBV7-9
TGTGCCAGCAGGGAAGGAGACGTGGGCTCTCACACTGAAGCTTTCTTT
CASREGDVGSHTEAFF
>TRBJ2-7|.|.|TRBV27
TGTGCCAGCAGTTACTCGGGACGACGAGAGCAGTACTTC
CASSYSGRREQYF
>TRBJ1-3|.|.|TRBV7-9
TGTGCCAGCAGCAAGAACCTGGCAAGCTCTGGAAACACCATATATTTT
CASSKNLASSGNTIYF
>TRBJ2-7|TRBD1|.|TRBV6-5
TGTGCCAGCAGTTACTCAACCGGGACAGGGGAGAAAAAGTACTTC
CASSYSTGTGEKKYF
>TRBJ1-5|.|.|TRBV2
TGTGCCAGCAGTGAAATTAATCAGCCCCAGCATTTT
CASSEINQPQHF
>TRBJ1-2|TRBD1|.|TRBV6-6
TGTGCCAGCAGTCCGGCCCGTGGGACAGACTATGGCTACACCTTC
CASSPARGTDYGYTF
>TRBJ1-2|.|.|TRBV5-1
TGCGCCAGCAGCGAAGATACAGGAACTTACTATGGCTACACCTTC
CASSEDTGTYYGYTF
>TRBJ1-2|.|.|TRBV9
TGTGCCAGCAGCCCAGAAGCCAGGCACAGGCATGGCTACACCTTC
CASSPEARHRHGYTF
>TRBJ2-7|TRBD2|once|TRBV7-9
TGTGCCAGCAGCCGGACGACTAGCCCCTACGAGCAGTACTTC
CASSRTTSPYEQYF
>TRBJ2-7|.|.|TRBV7-9
TGTGCCAGCAGCTTAGATGGTTCCCCTTCCTACGAGCAGTACTTC
CASSLDGSPSYEQYF
>TRBJ2-3|.|few|TRBV7-9
TGTGCCATCAACGGGGCAGTGGCTACAGATACGCAGTATTTT
CAINGAVATDTQYF
>TRBJ2-7|TRBD2|once|TRBV11-2
TGTGCCAGCAGCTTTCTCACTAGCGGGAGGTCCTACGAGCAGTACTTC
CASSFLTSGRSYEQYF
>TRBJ2-1|TRBD2|.|TRBV9
TGTGCCAGCAGACAAACTAGCGACGATGAGCAGTTCTTC
CASRQTSDDEQFF
>TRBJ2-7|.|.|TRBV27
TGTGCCAGCGCAAGTTCTAGCTCGGGCTACGAGCAGTACTTC
CASASSSSGYEQYF
>TRBJ2-2|.|.|TRBV4-1
TGCGCCAGCAGCCATATGGGGGGGCGAACCGGGGAGCTGTTTTTT
CASSHMGGRTGELFF
>TRBJ2-2|TRBD2|.|TRBV28
TGTGCCAGCAGATCAGGCGGGAGGGCCTCAGGCGGGGAGCTGTTTTTT
CASRSGGRASGGELFF
>TRBJ2-5|TRBD2|.|TRBV13
TGTGCCAGCAGCTTACTAGCGGGAGATTTTGGAGAGACCCAGTACTTC
CASSLLAGDFGETQYF
>TRBJ1-1|.|.|TRBV6-5
TGTGCCAGCCGCCTCGGAGGTGGGGCCACTGAAGCTTTCTTT
CASRLGGGATEAFF
>TRBJ1-1|.|.|TRBV19
TGTGCCAGTAGCTTGGGGGCCGGATACATGAACACTGAAGCTTTCTTT
CASSLGAGYMNTEAFF
>TRBJ2-4|.|.|TRBV11-3
TGTGCCAGCAGCTTTGGGACGTCAAACATTCAGTACTTC
CASSFGTSNIQYF
>TRBJ2-1|.|.|TRBV4-1
TGCGCCAGCGGACTATTATACAATGAGCAGTTCTTC
CASGLLYNEQFF
>TRBJ2-2|TRBD2|.|TRBV28
TGTGCCAGCATTCCAGCGGGGACCGGGGAGCTGTTTTTT
CASIPAGTGELFF
>TRBJ2-5|TRBD2|once|TRBV4-1
TGCGCCAGCAGCCAAGATTTTCAAGCGGGGGGACCAACAGAGACCCAGTACTTC
CASSQDFQAGGPTETQYF
>TRBJ2-1|TRBD2|.|TRBV27
TGTGCCAGCAGTTTATACGGGCTAGCGGGAGCCTATGAGCAGTTCTTC
CASSLYGLAGAYEQFF
>TRBJ2-3|.|.|TRBV10-2
TGCGCCAGCAGTGCAACGGGACCTAGCGTCACAGATACGCAGTATTTT
CASSATGPSVTDTQYF